Listed here are 24 T cell receptor beta chains from one sample, sequenced in a study of beta chain features in type 1 diabetes. Every bit of the isolated RNA underwent reverse transcription, so sequencing read expressed TCRB transcripts. Produced via immunoSEQ multiplex PCR; TCRdb's table is partial and in-frame only. The table shows some 250,000 clones, with 11% occurring only once. Their recognized antigens are unknown. Whole-study findings and limits: Moderate but significant shortening of TCRB CDR3s was recorded in all four CD4+ subsets from Type 1 diabetes patients.

Sequenced material: naive CD4+ T cells from blood. Receptor source: a young man with type 1 diabetes.

The chain links TRBV6-6 to TRBJ2-1, with unresolved D. Germline assignment: CDR1 MNHNY and CDR2 SVGAGI (reference sequence). This CDR3 comprises 12 residues. The V and J ends lost 10 bases and 6 bases respectively, with 13 bases between them. The CDR3 region has the DNA TGTGCCACCAGATTGCGAAGCAATGAGCAGTTCTTC. This codes for CATRLRSNEQFF.

The rearrangement links TRBV25-1 to TRBJ1-5; TRBD1 matches at 7 bases. CDR1 is MGHDK, CDR2 SYGVNS, per germline. J lost 2 bases, V lost 6 bases, and 4 bases had no gene match. CDR3 size: 14 residues. DNA of the CDR3: TGTGCCAGCAGCACCACAGGGGGCAATCAGCCCCAGCATTTT. Translation gives CASSTTGGNQPQHF.

There are a few counts of this clone. The genes are TRBV2 and TRBJ2-7; weak D call: TRBD1 (6 bases). The V and J ends lost 7 bases and 0 bases respectively, with 13 bases between them. Germline V lookup: CDR1 SNHLY, CDR2 FYNNEI. The length of the CDR3 is 14 residues. The CDR3 loop is CASTQDRDSYEQYF. CDR3 sequence (DNA): TGTGCCAGCACACAGGACAGAGACTCCTACGAGCAGTACTTC.

This clone has just a few counts. This sequence joins TRBV4-2 and TRBJ2-2, with 9 bases matching TRBD1. This CDR3 region has 16 residues. V lost 4 bases and J lost 5; bases outside the gene matches: 8. Germline lookup yields CDR1 LGHNA and CDR2 YNFKEQ. The chain's CDR3 is CASSPRMDRGTGELFF. The CDR3 DNA reads as TGTGCCAGCAGCCCCAGGATGGACAGGGGTACCGGGGAGCTGTTTTTT.

The genes are TRBV5-1 and TRBJ2-1; D gene unclear. This CDR3 has 14 amino acids. V was clipped by 2 bases and J by 9 bases, with 15 bases between them. The germline V gene has CDR1 SGHRS and CDR2 YFSETQ. CDR3 nucleotides: TGCGCCAGCAGCTTCTTAGCCCCTGATGGTGAGCAGTTCTTC. It encodes CASSFLAPDGEQFF.

This clone occurred a few times. The chain combines TRBV25-1 with TRBJ2-5; tentatively, D is TRBD1 (6 bases). In germline, CDR1 is MGHDK, CDR2 SYGVNS. The CDR3 runs 13 residues. Deletions cut 8 bases from V and 5 bases from J, with 15 bases between. DNA for the CDR3: TGTGCCAGCTCCCAAGGGGGTCGGGAGACCCAGTACTTC. Its protein is CASSQGGRETQYF.

This clone was detected only a few times. The rearrangement joins TRBV9 to TRBJ2-5; 8 nucleotides line up with TRBD2. Germline assignment: CDR1 SGDLS and CDR2 YYNGEE. The CDR3 spans 15 residues. V was pared by 0 bases and J by 5 bases, with 6 bases of the junction left unmatched. CDR3 sequence (DNA): TGTGCCAGCAGCGTAGCCGGCGGGGGGCGGGAGACCCAGTACTTC. This translates into CASSVAGGGRETQYF.

The chain joins TRBV6-6 to TRBJ1-1; D is unresolved. Germline V gives CDR1 MNHNY, CDR2 SVGAGI (reference sequence). The CDR3 consists of 12 residues. Trimming pared 6 bases from V and 4 bases from J, leaving 9 bases between. The CDR3: CASSPRSTEAFF. The CDR3, as DNA: TGTGCCAGCAGCCCTAGAAGCACTGAAGCTTTCTTT.

A few counts support this clone. J is TRBJ2-5 and V is TRBV7-9; possibly TRBD1 for D (6 bases). In germline, CDR1 is SEHNR, CDR2 FQNEAQ (reference sequence). Trimming removed 5 bases at V and 2 bases at J, with 15 bases between. The CDR3 runs 15 residues. The CDR3 DNA reads TGTGCCAGCAGCAGGACCGGGACAAAGCAAGAGACCCAGTACTTC. Translating gives CASSRTGTKQETQYF.

This clone was found a few times. The chain links TRBV7-2 to TRBJ2-1; the match to TRBD2 covers 8 bases. Unmatched junction bases numbered 14, after V lost 8 bases and J lost 8 bases. The CDR3 is 15 residues long. In germline, CDR1 is SGHTA, CDR2 FQGNSA. CDR3 protein: CASGHCGLASHEQFF. The CDR3 DNA sequence: TGTGCCAGCGGACACTGCGGACTAGCAAGCCATGAGCAGTTCTTC.

This chain links TRBV7-8 with TRBJ1-5, with D unclear. The CDR3 sequence is 13 residues long. Trimming took 1 base from V and 5 from J, leaving 6 bases between them. The germline gives CDR1 SGHVS, CDR2 FQNEAQ. The CDR3 coding sequence is TGTGCCAGCAGCTTAGATTCTTATCAGCCCCAGCATTTT. This codes for CASSLDSYQPQHF.

This clone was counted only a few times. The chain employs TRBV12-5 and TRBJ2-1, with TRBD1 matching over 9 bases. Looked up from germline, CDR1 is LGHNT and CDR2 is FRNRAP. J was trimmed by 5 bases and V by 1 base; bases with no gene match: 6. This CDR3 has 16 amino acids. CDR3 in amino acids: CASGLGWDRDNNEQFF. The CDR3 region has the DNA TGTGCTAGTGGTTTGGGATGGGACAGGGATAACAATGAGCAGTTCTTC.

This clone was seen a few times. This sequence joins TRBV5-1 and TRBJ1-3; D not resolved. The CDR3 length is 14 residues. Per germline, CDR1 SGHRS and CDR2 YFSETQ. The germline V and J ends were trimmed by 3 bases and 4 bases, with 11 bases remaining between them. CDR3 region: CASSWATGGNTIYF. For the CDR3, the DNA is TGCGCCAGCAGCTGGGCTACCGGCGGAAACACCATATATTTT.

The chain is built from TRBV5-1 and TRBJ1-1; D possibly corresponds to TRBD1 (5 bases). This CDR3 comprises 14 residues. Trimming cost V 7 bases and J 2 bases, with 15 bases left between them. Germline values: CDR1 SGHRS, CDR2 YFSETQ. CDR3 sequence: CASHESDSNTEAFF. The CDR3 coding sequence is TGCGCCAGCCATGAAAGTGACAGCAACACTGAAGCTTTCTTT.

Details on this clone: An end of the junction differs from the germline gene, which may be a read error. The V and J genes are TRBV9 and TRBJ2-2, with TRBD2 matching over 7 bases. This CDR3 contains 13 residues. Per the germline V gene, CDR1 is SGDLS and CDR2 is YYNGEE. CDR3 protein: CASSDSWGGEVFF. Here the CDR3 DNA reads TGTGCCAGCAGCGACTCCTGGGGGGGGGAGGTGTTTTTT.

The chain carries TRBV25-1 and TRBJ1-4, with D uncertain. Per the germline V gene, CDR1 is MGHDK and CDR2 is SYGVNS. V lost 3 bases to trimming and J lost 10 bases, with 12 bases between them. The length of the CDR3 is 13 residues. The CDR3: CASSDLANLKLFF. For the CDR3, the DNA is TGTGCCAGCAGTGATCTTGCTAACTTAAAACTGTTTTTT.

J is TRBJ1-4 and V is TRBV5-6; 7 bases line up with TRBD1. Germline V lookup: CDR1 SGHDT, CDR2 YYEEEE. This CDR3 contains 15 residues. Trimming at V came to 4 bases and at J to 11 bases, leaving 14 bases not matched to a gene. CDR3 in DNA: TGTGCCAGCAGCGACACGACAGGGAACGTTCAGAAACTGTTTTTT. Residues: CASSDTTGNVQKLFF.

The genes are TRBV10-3 and TRBJ2-5; the D is unclear. The CDR3 contains 12 residues. Per the germline V gene, CDR1 is ENHRY and CDR2 is SYGVKD. Trimming pared 2 bases from V and 3 bases from J, leaving 4 bases between. This CDR3 reads CAISEREETQYF. The CDR3 DNA follows: TGTGCCATCAGTGAGCGGGAAGAGACCCAGTACTTC.

V usage is TRBV4-2 and J usage is TRBJ1-1; the D gene is possibly TRBD1 (6 bases). Per germline, CDR1 LGHNA and CDR2 YNFKEQ. Trimming left V 2 bases short and J 6 bases short, with 16 bases between. The CDR3 sequence is 15 residues long. CDR3 nucleotide sequence: TGTGCCAGCAGCCAACCCGCAGGTCAGGGGTCTGAAGCTTTCTTT. Protein product: CASSQPAGQGSEAFF.

This clone occurred a few times. The J gene is TRBJ2-5, the V gene TRBV9; 9 bases fit TRBD2. Germline CDR1 SGDLS, CDR2 YYNGEE. The CDR3 consists of 16 residues. V lost 0 bases to trimming and J lost 4 bases; unmatched junction nucleotides: 7. The CDR3 DNA is TGTGCCAGCAGCGTAGGCGGCGGGGGGGCCCCAGAGACCCAGTACTTC. As protein: CASSVGGGGAPETQYF. The full variable domain, in which reference TRBV9 and TRBJ2-5 provide the parts outside the CDR3, is DSGVTQTPKHLITATGQRVTLRCSPRSGDLSVYWYQQSLDQGLQFLIQYYNGEERAKGNILERFSAQQFPDLHSELNLSSLELGDSALYFCASSVGGGGAPETQYFGPGTRLLVL.

The rearrangement links TRBV9 to TRBJ2-5; 10 nucleotides line up with TRBD1. Germline assignment: CDR1 SGDLS and CDR2 YYNGEE. This CDR3 is built from 15 residues. Losses at the gene ends were 4 bases for V and 2 bases for J; bases not matched to a gene: 5. The CDR3, as DNA: TGTGCCAGCAGCATCGGGACAGGGGCACAAGAGACCCAGTACTTC. Its protein is CASSIGTGAQETQYF.

This chain uses TRBV18 with TRBJ2-5; 7 nucleotides match TRBD2. CDR1 is KGHSH, CDR2 LQKENI, per germline. This CDR3 spans 17 amino acids. Trimming removed 1 base from V and 0 bases from J; junction bases left unmatched: 8. In DNA form, the CDR3 reads TGTGCCAGCTCACCACGTCGGAGCGGGGTTTACCAAGAGACCCAGTACTTC. Protein: CASSPRRSGVYQETQYF.

The chain couples TRBV6-1 to TRBJ2-4, with a tentative D call TRBD2 (5 bases). CDR1 and CDR2 (germline): MNHNS, SASEGT. The V end was cut by 4 bases, the J end by 1 base, with 11 bases between. The CDR3 contains 15 residues. The CDR3 is CASSASSFAKNIQYF. The CDR3, as DNA: TGTGCCAGCAGTGCCTCTAGCTTCGCCAAAAACATTCAGTACTTC.

This clone has more than one count but fewer than ten. The chain links TRBV7-8 to TRBJ1-4; 7 nucleotides agree with TRBD1. The germline V gene encodes CDR1 SGHVS and CDR2 FQNEAQ. With V trimmed by 5 bases and J by 5 bases, 8 bases remained unmatched. The CDR3 runs to 15 residues. The CDR3 bases are TGTGCCAGCAGCCCAAAGACAGGGTGGAATGAAAAACTGTTTTTT. Translation gives CASSPKTGWNEKLFF. The full variable domain, completed using reference TRBV7-8 and TRBJ1-4, is GAGVSQSPRYKVAKRGQDVALRCDPISGHVSLFWYQQALGQGPEFLTYFQNEAQLDKSGLPSDRFFAERPEGSVSTLKIQRTQQEDSAVYLCASSPKTGWNEKLFFGSGTQLSVL.